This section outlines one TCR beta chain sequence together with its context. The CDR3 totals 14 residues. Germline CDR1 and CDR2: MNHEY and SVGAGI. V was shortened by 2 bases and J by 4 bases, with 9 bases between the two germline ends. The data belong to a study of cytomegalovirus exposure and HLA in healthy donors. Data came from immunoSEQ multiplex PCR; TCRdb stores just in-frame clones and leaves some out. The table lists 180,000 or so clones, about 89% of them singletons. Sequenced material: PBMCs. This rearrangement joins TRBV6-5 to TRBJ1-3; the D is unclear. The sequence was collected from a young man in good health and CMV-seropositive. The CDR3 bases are TGTGCCAGCAGTTACCGAGGTTCCGGAAACACCATATATTTT. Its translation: CASSYRGSGNTIYF.